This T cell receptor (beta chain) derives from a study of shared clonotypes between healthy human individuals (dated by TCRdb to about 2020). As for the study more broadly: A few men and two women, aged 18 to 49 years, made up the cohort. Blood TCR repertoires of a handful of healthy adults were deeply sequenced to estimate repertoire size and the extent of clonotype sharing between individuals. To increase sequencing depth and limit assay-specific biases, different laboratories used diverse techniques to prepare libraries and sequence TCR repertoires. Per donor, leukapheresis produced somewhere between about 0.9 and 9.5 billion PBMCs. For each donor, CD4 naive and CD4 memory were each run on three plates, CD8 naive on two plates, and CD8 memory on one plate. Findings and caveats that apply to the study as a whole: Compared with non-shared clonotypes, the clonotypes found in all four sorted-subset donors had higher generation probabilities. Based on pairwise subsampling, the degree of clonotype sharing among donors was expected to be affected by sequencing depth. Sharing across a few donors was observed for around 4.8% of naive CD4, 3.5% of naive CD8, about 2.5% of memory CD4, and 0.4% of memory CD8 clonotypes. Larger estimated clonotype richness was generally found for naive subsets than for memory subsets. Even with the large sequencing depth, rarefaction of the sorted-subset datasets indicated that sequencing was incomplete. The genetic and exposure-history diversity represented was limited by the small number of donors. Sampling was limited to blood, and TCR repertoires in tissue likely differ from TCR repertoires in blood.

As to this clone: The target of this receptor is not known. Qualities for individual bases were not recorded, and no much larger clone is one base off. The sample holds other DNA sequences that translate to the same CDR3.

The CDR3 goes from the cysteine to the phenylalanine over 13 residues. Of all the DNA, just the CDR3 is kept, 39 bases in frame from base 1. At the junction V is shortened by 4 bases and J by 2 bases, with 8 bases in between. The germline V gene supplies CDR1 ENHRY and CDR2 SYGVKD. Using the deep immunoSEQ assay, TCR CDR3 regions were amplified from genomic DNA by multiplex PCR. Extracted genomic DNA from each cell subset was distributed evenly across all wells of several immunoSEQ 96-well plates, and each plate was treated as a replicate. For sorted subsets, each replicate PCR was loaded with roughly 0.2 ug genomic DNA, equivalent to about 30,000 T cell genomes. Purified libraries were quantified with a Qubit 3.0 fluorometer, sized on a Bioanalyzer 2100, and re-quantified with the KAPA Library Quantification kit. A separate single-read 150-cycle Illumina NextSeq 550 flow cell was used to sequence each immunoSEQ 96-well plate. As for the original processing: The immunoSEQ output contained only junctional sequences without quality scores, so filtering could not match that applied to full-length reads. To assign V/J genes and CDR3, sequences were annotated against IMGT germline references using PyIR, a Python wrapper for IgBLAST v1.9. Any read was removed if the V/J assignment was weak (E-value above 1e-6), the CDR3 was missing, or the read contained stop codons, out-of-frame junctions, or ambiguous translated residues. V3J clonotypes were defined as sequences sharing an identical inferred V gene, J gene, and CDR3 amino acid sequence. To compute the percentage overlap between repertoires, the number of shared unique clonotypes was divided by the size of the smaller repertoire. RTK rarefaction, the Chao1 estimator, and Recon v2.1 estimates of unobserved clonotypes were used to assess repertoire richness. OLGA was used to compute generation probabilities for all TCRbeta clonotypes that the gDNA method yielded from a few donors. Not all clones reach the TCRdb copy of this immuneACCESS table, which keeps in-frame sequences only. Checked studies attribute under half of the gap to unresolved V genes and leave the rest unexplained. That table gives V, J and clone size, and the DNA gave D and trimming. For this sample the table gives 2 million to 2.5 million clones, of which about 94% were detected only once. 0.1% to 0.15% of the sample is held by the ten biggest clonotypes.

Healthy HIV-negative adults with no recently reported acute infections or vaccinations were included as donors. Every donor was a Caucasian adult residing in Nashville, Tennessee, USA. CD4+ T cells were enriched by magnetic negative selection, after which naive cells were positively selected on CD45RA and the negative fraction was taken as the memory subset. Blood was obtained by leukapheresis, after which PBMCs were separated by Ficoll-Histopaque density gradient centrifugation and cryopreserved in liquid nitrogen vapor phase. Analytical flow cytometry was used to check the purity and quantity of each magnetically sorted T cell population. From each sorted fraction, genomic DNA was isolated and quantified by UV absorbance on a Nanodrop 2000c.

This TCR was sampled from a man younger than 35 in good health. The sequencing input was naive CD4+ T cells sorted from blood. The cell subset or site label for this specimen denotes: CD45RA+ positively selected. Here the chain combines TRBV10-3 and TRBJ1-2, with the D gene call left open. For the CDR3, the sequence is CAISGDGNYGYTF. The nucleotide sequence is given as TGTGCCATCAGTGGAGACGGGAACTATGGCTACACCTTC.